These T cell receptor beta chains were read from a single sample in a study of blood T cell repertoires in COVID-19. Generated by immunoSEQ multiplex PCR, the TCRdb table keeps only in-frame clones and is missing some. The sample lists about 170,000 clones, approximately 79% occurring once. The sample taken for sequencing was PBMCs or T cells enriched from blood (not recorded which). The receptors shown here come from a woman aged 70-85 years in a cohort exposed to, infected with or recovered from COVID-19 (not recorded which). Each CDR3 is given with its conserved first and last residue. A D gene is named only where the DNA matches it firmly. Clone size is stated in some rows and not others, as once, few, many or a class when expanded.

J: TRBJ2-7; D: -; size: -; V: TRBV29-1; CDR3: CSVENRSRSSYEQYF; DNA: TGCAGCGTTGAAAATAGGAGTCGAAGCTCCTACGAGCAGTACTTC
J: TRBJ2-3; D: -; size: -; V: TRBV27; CDR3: CASSFGSATDTQYF; DNA: TGTGCCAGCAGTTTTGGAAGCGCCACAGATACGCAGTATTTT
J: TRBJ2-1; D: TRBD1; size: once; V: TRBV11-2; CDR3: CASTYRQGGSYNEQFF; DNA: TGTGCCAGCACCTACAGACAGGGGGGTTCCTACAATGAGCAGTTCTTC
J: TRBJ2-1; D: -; size: -; V: TRBV18; CDR3: CASSPPTVDEQFF; DNA: TGTGCCAGCTCACCCCCGACTGTCGATGAGCAGTTCTTC
J: TRBJ1-3; D: TRBD1; size: -; V: TRBV11-2; CDR3: CASSPGQGAAGNTIYF; DNA: TGTGCCAGCAGCCCAGGACAGGGGGCAGCTGGAAACACCATATATTTT
J: TRBJ1-6; D: TRBD1; size: -; V: TRBV4-2; CDR3: CASSQVRLQGATNSPLHF; DNA: TGTGCCAGCAGCCAAGTTCGCTTACAGGGGGCGACTAATTCACCCCTCCACTTT
J: TRBJ1-2; D: -; size: -; V: TRBV6-1; CDR3: CASREERNYGYTF; DNA: TGTGCCAGCAGGGAAGAACGGAACTATGGCTACACCTTC
J: TRBJ1-4; D: -; size: -; V: TRBV7-9; CDR3: CASSLSGDWGEKLFF; DNA: TGTGCCAGCAGCTTATCAGGGGATTGGGGTGAAAAACTGTTTTTT
J: TRBJ2-1; D: -; size: -; V: TRBV7-2; CDR3: CASSLADGGEQFF; DNA: TGTGCCAGCAGCTTAGCGGATGGCGGGGAGCAGTTCTTC
J: TRBJ1-5; D: -; size: -; V: TRBV6-2/TRBV6-3; CDR3: CASSYVYTGPNNQPQHF; DNA: TGTGCCAGCAGTTACGTGTATACGGGTCCGAACAATCAGCCCCAGCATTTT
J: TRBJ1-4; D: TRBD1; size: -; V: TRBV7-9; CDR3: CASSFGDSIREKLFF; DNA: TGTGCCAGCAGCTTCGGGGACAGTATTCGGGAAAAACTGTTTTTT